The source of this TCR beta chain is a study of blood T cell repertoires in COVID-19. This CDR3 has 14 residues. Germline V gives CDR1 MNHNS, CDR2 SASEGT. V was shortened by 0 bases and J by 4 bases, with 9 bases between the two germline ends. The table came from immunoSEQ multiplex PCR; TCRdb's copy has only in-frame clones and leaves some out. The table shows 200,000 or so clones, with about 80% occurring only once. The chain combines TRBV6-1 with TRBJ1-2; D is perhaps TRBD1 (6 bases). The clonotype originates from a woman in her forties or fifties who had been exposed to COVID-19. What was sequenced was PBMCs or T cells enriched from blood (not recorded which). This CDR3 is CASSEARGGYGYTF. CDR3 nucleotide sequence: TGTGCCAGCAGTGAAGCTCGAGGGGGCTATGGCTACACCTTC.